This T cell receptor beta chain was sequenced during a study of CD8 T cells in Susac syndrome. Germline-derived CDR1 and CDR2 are ENHRY and SYGVKD. The CDR3 length is 15 residues. J was trimmed by 0 bases and V by 6 bases; bases with no gene match: 8. The RNA input was roughly 0.5 to 1 ug, and it was reverse transcribed with random hexamers. The authors amplified TCR beta CDR3 across 54 Vbeta and 13 Jbeta using immunoSEQ multiplex PCR. TCRdb processed the immunoSEQ multiplex PCR reads anew with MiXCR; each CDR3 protein has one entry. The sample consists of some 300,000 distinct CDR3 sequences, 70% to 90% of them appearing once. The patients serving as multiple sclerosis controls were treatment-naive. They had stable or active relapsing-remitting disease and fulfilled revised McDonald criteria. This clonotype was recorded once.

The TCR was taken from a human donor with multiple sclerosis. Sequenced: CD8+ T cells from PBMCs. The genes are TRBV10-3 and TRBJ2-7; 7 nucleotides line up with TRBD2. The DNA of the CDR3 is TGTGCCATCAGCCCCGGGACTACCGTCTCCTACGAGCAGTACTTC. Translated: CAISPGTTVSYEQYF.